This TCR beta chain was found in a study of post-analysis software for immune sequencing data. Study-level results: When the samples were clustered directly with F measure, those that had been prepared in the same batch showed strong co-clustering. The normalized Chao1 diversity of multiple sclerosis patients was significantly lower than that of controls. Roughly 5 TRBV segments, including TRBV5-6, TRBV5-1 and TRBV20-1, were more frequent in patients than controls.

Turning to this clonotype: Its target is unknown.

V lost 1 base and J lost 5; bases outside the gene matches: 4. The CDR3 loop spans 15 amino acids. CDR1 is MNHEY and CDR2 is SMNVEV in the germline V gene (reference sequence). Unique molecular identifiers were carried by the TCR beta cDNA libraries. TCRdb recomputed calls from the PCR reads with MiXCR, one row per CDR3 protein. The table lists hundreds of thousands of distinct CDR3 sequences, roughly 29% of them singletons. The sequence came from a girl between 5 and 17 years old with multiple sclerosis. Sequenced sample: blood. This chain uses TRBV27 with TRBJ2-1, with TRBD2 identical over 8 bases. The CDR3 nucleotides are TGTGCCAGCAGTTTATGGCTAGCGGGTGACAATGAGCAGTTCTTC. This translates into CASSLWLAGDNEQFF.